This T cell receptor (beta chain) was sequenced during a study of shared clonotypes between healthy human individuals. The study, taken as a whole, reports: Inspection by rarefaction showed sorted-subset sequencing to be incomplete despite large depth. Among the subsets, naive ones generally showed larger estimated richness than memory ones. Sequencing depth was expected to influence donor clonotype sharing.

CD45RA-negative memory and CD45RA+ naive subsets were split from the CD4+ cells. Trimming pared 6 bases from V and 11 bases from J, leaving 13 bases between. CDR3 length: 12 residues. Germline loops: CDR1 MDHEN, CDR2 SYDVKM. About this clone: Its antigen is currently unknown.

The data were produced by immunoSEQ multiplex PCR, yet TCRdb's version contains in-frame clones alone and is incomplete. The sample holds over 850,000 clones, roughly 74% seen once. The V call is TRBV28, the J call TRBJ1-4, with D uncertain. The sequencing sample was made of memory CD4+ T cells from PBMCs. The sample's subset: CD45RA-negative fraction. The sequence was collected from a young man in good health. Some clones in this sample may be carry-over from other donors' samples. The CDR3: CASRQRMRKLFF. The CDR3 DNA follows: TGTGCCAGCAGACAGCGGATGAGGAAACTGTTTTTT.